The 18 T cell receptor beta chains below come from one sample, sequenced in a study of CD8+CD57+ T cells in acquired aplastic anemia. The TCR beta profiling, which covered VDJ combination and CDR3 sequence, was carried out using genomic DNA as the template. TCRdb called the reads again in MiXCR, with one record for every CDR3 protein. This table has about 170,000 distinct CDR3 sequences, about 45% appearing once. Sequencing was done on patients that had shown CD8+CD57+ cell expansion by flow cytometry. The sample taken for sequencing was sorted CD4+, CD8+, or CD8+CD57+ T cells (not recorded which) from PBMCs. The source of these receptors is a human donor with aplastic anemia.

The rearrangement joins TRBV20-1 to TRBJ2-7, with 9 bases lining up with TRBD2. With 1 base clipped from V and 6 bases from J, the junction kept 7 bases outside the gene matches. The germline V gene has CDR1 DFQATT and CDR2 SNEGSKA (reference sequence). The CDR3 spans 14 residues. The CDR3 loop reads CSARALAGIPEQYF. Written as DNA, the CDR3 is TGCAGTGCTAGAGCGCTAGCGGGAATCCCCGAGCAGTACTTC.

The rearrangement uses TRBV15 and TRBJ1-6, with D uncertain. Deletions cut 6 bases from V and 1 base from J, with 7 bases between. The CDR3 has 14 amino acids. Germline CDR1 reads LNHNV; CDR2 reads YYDKDF (reference sequence). The DNA of the CDR3 is TGTGCCACCAGTCCCGTTTCCTATAATTCACCCCTCCACTTT. Protein product: CATSPVSYNSPLHF.

This clonotype was observed many times. The chain carries TRBV19 and TRBJ1-3; no firm D call. CDR1 is LNHDA, CDR2 SQIVND, per germline (reference sequence). V lost 10 bases and J 4 bases, leaving 14 bases between the germline ends. The CDR3 contains 13 residues. The CDR3 loop is CATHRSQGNTIYF. The CDR3 DNA is TGTGCCACCCACCGGTCCCAGGGAAACACCATATATTTT. The whole variable domain, remainder taken from reference TRBV19 and TRBJ1-3, is DGGITQSPKYLFRKEGQNVTLSCEQNLNHDAMYWYRQDPGQGLRLIYYSQIVNDFQKGDIAEGYSVSREKKESFPLTVTSAQKNPTAFYLCATHRSQGNTIYFGEGSWLTVV.

This clonotype has at least ten counts. The V and J genes are TRBV14 and TRBJ2-1; D ambiguous. Germline V gives CDR1 SGHDN, CDR2 FVKESK. V shed 1 base and J shed 0 bases, with 10 bases lying between them. This CDR3 contains 16 residues. The CDR3 coding sequence is TGTGCCAGCAGCCAAGGGGGTCTAAGCTCCTACAATGAGCAGTTCTTC. Protein sequence: CASSQGGLSSYNEQFF.

This clonotype was observed a single time. This may be a read error, as it is one base from a much larger clone. This sequence joins TRBV6-2 or TRBV6-3 and TRBJ2-1, with 9 bases that match TRBD2. V dropped 4 bases and J dropped 9; count of bases not matched to a gene: 7. The CDR3 is 14 residues long. Looked up from germline, CDR1 is MNHEY and CDR2 is SVGEGT. The CDR3 DNA follows: TGTGCCAGCAGTTGGCGGGGGGGCCGGAGTGAGCAGTTCTTC. Protein product: CASSWRGGRSEQFF.

The chain uses TRBV6-5 and TRBJ2-5, with D tentatively TRBD2 (7 bases). V lost 2 bases to trimming and J lost 1 base, with 17 bases between them. CDR3 length equals 17 residues. Germline CDR1 is MNHEY and CDR2 is SVGAGI. For the CDR3, the DNA is TGTGCCAGCAGTTACCGATTTCGGGGGGCTACCCAAGAGACCCAGTACTTC. Translating it yields CASSYRFRGATQETQYF.

On this clonotype itself: The CDR3 ends on some other residue instead of the conserved phenylalanine or tryptophan, so this is likely a read error. This chain uses TRBV20-1 with TRBJ1-1; D gene ambiguous. This CDR3 has 12 residues. Trimming took off 6 bases at V and 1 base at J, with 9 bases between the two ends. Germline V CDR1 and CDR2: DFQATT, SNEGSKA (reference sequence). CDR3: CSAHRSNTEAFV. CDR3 nucleotides: TGCAGTGCCCACCGTTCGAACACTGAAGCTTTCGTT.

Many counts were recorded for this clonotype. CDR3 coding DNA: TGTGCCAGCAGCTGGACAGGATATAGCAATCAGCCCCAGCATTTT. It encodes CASSWTGYSNQPQHF. The rearrangement joins TRBV7-2 to TRBJ1-5; 7 bases align to TRBD1. Germline assignment: CDR1 SGHTA and CDR2 FQGNSA. Trimming took 4 bases from V and 0 from J; bases not matched to a gene: 3. The CDR3 has 15 amino acids.

This clonotype occurred many times. J is TRBJ2-2 and V is TRBV7-3; possible D gene TRBD2, 5 bases. Trimming removed 2 bases at V and 5 bases at J, with 15 bases between. Germline lookup yields CDR1 SGHTA and CDR2 FQGTGA. The CDR3 runs 16 residues. In DNA, the CDR3 is TGTGCCAGCAGCTTACAGGCCACCCCGGGGACCGGGGAGCTGTTTTTT. As protein: CASSLQATPGTGELFF. Drawing the rest from reference TRBV7-3 and TRBJ2-2, the complete variable domain is GAGVSQTPSNKVTEKGKYVELRCDPISGHTALYWYRQSLGQGPEFLIYFQGTGAADDSGLPNDRFFAVRPEGSVSTLKIQRTERGDSAVYLCASSLQATPGTGELFFGEGSRLTVL.

This clonotype was picked up many times. The V gene is TRBV12-3 or TRBV12-4, the J gene TRBJ1-6; TRBD1 matches 10 bases. Germline trimming cut 5 bases from V and 10 bases from J; bases unmatched to any gene: 8. The CDR3 is made up of 15 amino acids. CDR3 region: CASSPDRGRGSPLHF. The CDR3 nucleotides are TGTGCCAGCAGTCCCGACAGGGGGCGCGGGTCACCCCTCCACTTT.

V usage is TRBV10-3 and J usage is TRBJ2-2; 10 nucleotides align to TRBD1. This CDR3 has 15 residues. Trimming removed 5 bases from V and 5 bases from J; junction bases left unmatched: 5. CDR1 is ENHRY and CDR2 is SYGVKD in the germline V gene. The CDR3 DNA sequence: TGTGCCATCAGTCAAGGACAGGGGGGGACCGGGGAGCTGTTTTTT. This codes for CAISQGQGGTGELFF.

This clonotype was found many times. The chain uses TRBV5-1 and TRBJ2-5, with D hard to call. The V and J ends lost 5 bases and 1 base respectively, with 18 bases between them. Germline V gene data show CDR1 as SGHRS and CDR2 as YFSETQ. There are 16 residues in the CDR3. The CDR3: CASRLSLPDAQETQYF. The CDR3, as DNA: TGCGCCAGCAGACTGTCCCTACCCGACGCCCAAGAGACCCAGTACTTC.

This clonotype was counted many times. The chain is built from TRBV6-5 and TRBJ2-7; D is ambiguous. Germline lookup yields CDR1 MNHEY and CDR2 SVGAGI. The CDR3 has 14 residues. V was pared by 3 bases and J by 0 bases, with 9 bases between. CDR3 residues: CASSYSRSSYEQYF. The CDR3, as DNA: TGTGCCAGCAGTTATTCCCGTAGCTCCTACGAGCAGTACTTC.

The V call is TRBV10-1, the J call TRBJ2-3; 9 nucleotides match TRBD2. CDR3 length equals 14 residues. With 6 bases clipped from V and 9 bases from J, the junction kept 10 bases outside the gene matches. Germline CDR1 reads WNHNN; CDR2 reads SYGVQD (reference sequence). CDR3 nucleotides: TGCGCCAGCAGCTTGGGACTAGCTGAAGTAACGCAGTATTTT. Translation: CASSLGLAEVTQYF.

This clonotype was detected many times. The genes are TRBV6-1 and TRBJ1-2; the D gene is possibly TRBD1 (5 bases). CDR1 MNHNS and CDR2 SASEGT come from the germline V gene. V lost 8 bases and J lost 4, with 11 bases in between. This CDR3 has 12 amino acids. The CDR3 nucleotides are TGTGCCAGCTTACCAGGGACCTATGGCTACACCTTC. Its protein product is CASLPGTYGYTF.

The rearrangement links TRBV7-2 to TRBJ2-1; 9 bases line up with TRBD1. Germline V gene lookup returns CDR1 SGHTA and CDR2 FQGNSA. CDR3 length: 15 residues. Trimming at V came to 5 bases and at J to 10 bases, leaving 12 bases not matched to a gene. In DNA form, the CDR3 reads TGTGCCAGCAGCCCTAGCGCCGGGACAGGGAGGGAGCAGTTCTTC. It codes for CASSPSAGTGREQFF.

This clonotype was picked up one time. The gene calls are TRBV20-1 and TRBJ2-5; 11 positions agree with TRBD2. The germline CDR1 and CDR2 sequences are DFQATT and SNEGSKA (reference sequence). V was clipped by 6 bases and J by 4 bases; unmatched bases: 10. CDR3 length equals 15 residues. The CDR3: CSAPGLADERETQYF. CDR3 sequence (DNA): TGCAGTGCACCGGGACTAGCGGACGAGCGAGAGACCCAGTACTTC.

This clonotype was observed once. The rearrangement links TRBV19 to TRBJ1-1; possibly TRBD1 for D (6 bases). The CDR3 runs to 14 residues. Per the germline V gene, CDR1 is LNHDA and CDR2 is SQIVND (reference sequence). Trimming cost V 6 bases and J 10 bases, with 21 bases left between them. CDR3 residues: CASSPGHLTPGAFF. CDR3 in DNA: TGTGCCAGTAGCCCGGGACACCTTACCCCTGGAGCTTTCTTT.